The 4 T cell receptor beta chains presented below share a single source sample, sequenced in a study of PD-L1 blockade in urothelial cancer. Time point given: peripheral blood 6 weeks after treatment start. Sequenced by immunoSEQ multiplex PCR; TCRdb stores in-frame clones only, minus some. Of roughly 46,000 clones in the sample, approximately 85% were seen once. Source: PBMCs, taken around atezolizumab (anti-PD-L1) treatment. The receptors originated from a man aged 50-59 years with urothelial cancer.

V and J are TRBV7-8 and TRBJ2-5, with 8 bases fitting TRBD2. The CDR3 sequence is 14 residues long. The ends lost 7 bases at V and 5 bases at J; junction bases unmatched: 9. CDR1 SGHVS and CDR2 FQNEAQ come from the germline V gene. CDR3 amino acids: CASKRGGLLETQYF. The CDR3 DNA reads TGTGCCAGCAAACGGGGGGGCCTACTGGAGACCCAGTACTTC.

The rearrangement joins TRBV5-1 to TRBJ2-7, with 7 bases fitting TRBD2. CDR1 is SGHRS, CDR2 YFSETQ, per germline. With V trimmed by 5 bases and J by 2 bases, 4 bases remained unmatched. This CDR3 comprises 13 residues. The CDR3 sequence: CASSLLAAYEQYF. The CDR3 DNA reads as TGCGCCAGCAGTCTTCTAGCGGCCTACGAGCAGTACTTC.

This chain joins TRBV6-1 and TRBJ2-4; 7 bases agree with TRBD1. V was pared by 4 bases and J by 5 bases, with 11 bases of the junction left unmatched. CDR1 is MNHNS, CDR2 SASEGT, per germline. The CDR3 extends over 16 amino acids. CDR3 sequence (DNA): TGTGCCAGCAGTGCTTATTCTGGACAGGCGGAAAACATTCAGTACTTC. Translated: CASSAYSGQAENIQYF.

This chain joins TRBV5-1 and TRBJ2-5; tentative D call: TRBD1 (6 bases). Germline CDR1 reads SGHRS; CDR2 reads YFSETQ. CDR3 length: 15 amino acids. V was cut by 0 bases and J by 5 bases, with 14 bases left in between. Written as DNA, the CDR3 is TGCGCCAGCAGCTTGGTGGGGGCCTCTGTGGAGACCCAGTACTTC. Residues: CASSLVGASVETQYF.